This TCR beta chain was found in a study of T cell repertoires in cytomegalovirus infection. Study results and limitations: Individuals carrying CMV plus the relevant HLA were identified by cumulative frequency of public TCR beta families.

This clonotype was picked up a small number of times. The antigen is undetermined. V was shortened by 5 bases and J by 2 bases, with 15 bases between the two germline ends. This CDR3 contains 15 residues. Germline V lookup: CDR1 SGHVS, CDR2 FQNEAQ. TCRdb processed the reads anew with MiXCR; each CDR3 protein has one entry. This table holds approximately 910,000 distinct CDR3 sequences, around 29% found once. The receptor was derived from a human donor in good health (CMV status not recorded). Some clones in this sample may be carry-over from other donors' samples. The sequences come from cultured CD8+ T cells from PBMCs, collected from culture after CMV antigen stimulation. The chain uses TRBV7-8 and TRBJ1-1, with D possibly TRBD1 on 5 matching bases. The CDR3 DNA is TGTGCCAGCAGCAGCCCCGGGGGGGTCAACACTGAAGCTTTCTTT. It translates to CASSSPGGVNTEAFF. Filled out from reference TRBV7-8 and TRBJ1-1, the complete variable domain reads GAGVSQSPRYKVAKRGQDVALRCDPISGHVSLFWYQQALGQGPEFLTYFQNEAQLDKSGLPSDRFFAERPEGSVSTLKIQRTQQEDSAVYLCASSSPGGVNTEAFFGQGTRLTVV.